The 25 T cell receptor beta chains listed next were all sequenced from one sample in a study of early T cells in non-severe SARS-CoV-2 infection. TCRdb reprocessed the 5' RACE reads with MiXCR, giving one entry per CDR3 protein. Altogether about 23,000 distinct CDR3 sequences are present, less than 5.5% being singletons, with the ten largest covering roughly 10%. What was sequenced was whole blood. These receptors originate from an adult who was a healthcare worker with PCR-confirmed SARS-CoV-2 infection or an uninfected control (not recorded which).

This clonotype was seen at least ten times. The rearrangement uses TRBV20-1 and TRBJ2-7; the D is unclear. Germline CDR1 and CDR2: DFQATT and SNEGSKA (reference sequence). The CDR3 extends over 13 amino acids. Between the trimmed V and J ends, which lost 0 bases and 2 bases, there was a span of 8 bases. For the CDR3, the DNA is TGCAGTGCTAGAGATGCAGATACCTACGAGCAGTACGTC. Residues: CSARDADTYEQYV.

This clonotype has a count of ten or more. Here the CDR3 DNA reads TGTGCCAGCAGTTCGCCGGGGCAAGGGGTAGAGACCCAGTACTTC. This sequence encodes CASSSPGQGVETQYF. The chain couples TRBV7-9 to TRBJ2-5, with D tentatively TRBD1 or TRBD2 (5 bases each). CDR1 is SEHNR and CDR2 is FQNEAQ in the germline V gene (reference sequence). The ends were cut back, 6 bases at V and 4 bases at J, with 18 bases in the middle. The length of the CDR3 is 15 residues.

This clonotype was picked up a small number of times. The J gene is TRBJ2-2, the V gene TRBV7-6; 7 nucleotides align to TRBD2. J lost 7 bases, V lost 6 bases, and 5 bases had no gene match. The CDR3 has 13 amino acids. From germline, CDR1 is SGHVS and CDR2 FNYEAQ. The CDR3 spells CASSHTSDGELFF. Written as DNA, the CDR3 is TGTGCCAGCAGTCACACTAGCGACGGGGAGCTGTTTTTT.

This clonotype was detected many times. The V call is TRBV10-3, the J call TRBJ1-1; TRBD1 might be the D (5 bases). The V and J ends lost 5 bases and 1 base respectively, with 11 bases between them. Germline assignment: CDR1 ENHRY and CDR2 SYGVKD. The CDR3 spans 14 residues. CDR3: CAISLTDRNTEAFF. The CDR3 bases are TGTGCCATCAGTTTGACCGACAGGAACACTGAAGCTTTCTTT.

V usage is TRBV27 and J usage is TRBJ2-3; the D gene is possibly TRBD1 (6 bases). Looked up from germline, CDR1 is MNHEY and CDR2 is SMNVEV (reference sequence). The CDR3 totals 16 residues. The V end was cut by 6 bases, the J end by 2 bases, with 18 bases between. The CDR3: CASSPRDTRATDTQYF. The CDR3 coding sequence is TGTGCCAGCAGCCCGAGGGACACGAGGGCCACAGATACGCAGTATTTT.

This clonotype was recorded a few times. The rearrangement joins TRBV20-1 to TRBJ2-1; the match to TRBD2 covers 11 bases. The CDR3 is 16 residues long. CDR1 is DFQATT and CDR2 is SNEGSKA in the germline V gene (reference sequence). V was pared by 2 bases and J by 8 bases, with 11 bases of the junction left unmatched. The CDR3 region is CSARSPTSGSSHEQFF. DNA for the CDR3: TGCAGTGCTAGATCCCCAACTAGCGGGAGTAGCCATGAGCAGTTCTTC.

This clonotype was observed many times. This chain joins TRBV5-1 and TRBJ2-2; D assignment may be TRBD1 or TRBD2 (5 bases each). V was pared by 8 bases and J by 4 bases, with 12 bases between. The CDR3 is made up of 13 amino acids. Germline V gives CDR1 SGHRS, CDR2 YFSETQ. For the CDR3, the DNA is TGCGCCAGTAGGCTCGGGGCCACCGGGGAGCTGTTTTTT. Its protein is CASRLGATGELFF.

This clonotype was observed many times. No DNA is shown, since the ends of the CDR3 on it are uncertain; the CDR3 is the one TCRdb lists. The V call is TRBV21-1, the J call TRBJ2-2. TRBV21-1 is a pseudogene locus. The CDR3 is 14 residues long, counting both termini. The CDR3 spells CASSKHRSPGSCFF.

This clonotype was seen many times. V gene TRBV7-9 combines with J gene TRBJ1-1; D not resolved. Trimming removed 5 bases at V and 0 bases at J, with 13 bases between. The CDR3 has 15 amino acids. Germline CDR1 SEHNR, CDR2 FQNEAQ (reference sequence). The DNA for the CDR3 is TGTGCCAGCAGCCTCCTTCGGCCCATGAACACTGAAGCTTTCTTT. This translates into CASSLLRPMNTEAFF.

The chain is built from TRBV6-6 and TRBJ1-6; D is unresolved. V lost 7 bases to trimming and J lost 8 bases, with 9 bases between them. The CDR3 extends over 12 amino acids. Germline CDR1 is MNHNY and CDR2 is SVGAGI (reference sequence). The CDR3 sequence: CASTRNDSPLHF. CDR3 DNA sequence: TGTGCCAGCACACGGAACGATTCACCCCTCCACTTT.

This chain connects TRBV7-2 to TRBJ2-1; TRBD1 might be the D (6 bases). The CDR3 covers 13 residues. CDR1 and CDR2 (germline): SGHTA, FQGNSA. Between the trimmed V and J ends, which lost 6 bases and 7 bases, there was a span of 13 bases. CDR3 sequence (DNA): TGTGCCAGCAGGGGGCAGGGGATTAATGAGCAGTTCTTC. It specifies CASRGQGINEQFF. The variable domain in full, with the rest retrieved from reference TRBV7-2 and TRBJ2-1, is GAGVSQSPSNKVTEKGKDVELRCDPISGHTALYWYRQSLGQGLEFLIYFQGNSAPDKSGLPSDRFSAERTGGSVSTLTIQRTQQEDSAVYLCASRGQGINEQFFGPGTRLTVL.

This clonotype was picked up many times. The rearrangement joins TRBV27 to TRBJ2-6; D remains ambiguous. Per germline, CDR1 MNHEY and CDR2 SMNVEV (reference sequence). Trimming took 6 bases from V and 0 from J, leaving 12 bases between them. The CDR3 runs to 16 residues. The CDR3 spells CASSLGLSSGANVLTF. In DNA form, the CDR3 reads TGTGCCAGCAGCCTCGGTTTGAGCTCTGGGGCCAACGTCCTGACTTTC. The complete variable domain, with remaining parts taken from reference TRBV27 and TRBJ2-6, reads EAQVTQNPRYLITVTGKKLTVTCSQNMNHEYMSWYRQDPGLGLRQIYYSMNVEVTDKGDVPEGYKVSRKEKRNFPLILESPSPNQTSLYFCASSLGLSSGANVLTFGAGSRLTVL.

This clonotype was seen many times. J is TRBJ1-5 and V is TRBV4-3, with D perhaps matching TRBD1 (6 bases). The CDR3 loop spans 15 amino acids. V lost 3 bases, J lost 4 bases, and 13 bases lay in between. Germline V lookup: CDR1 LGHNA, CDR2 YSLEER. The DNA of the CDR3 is TGCGCCAGCAGCCAGAGTAGGGGGTGGAATCAGCCCCAGCATTTT. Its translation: CASSQSRGWNQPQHF.

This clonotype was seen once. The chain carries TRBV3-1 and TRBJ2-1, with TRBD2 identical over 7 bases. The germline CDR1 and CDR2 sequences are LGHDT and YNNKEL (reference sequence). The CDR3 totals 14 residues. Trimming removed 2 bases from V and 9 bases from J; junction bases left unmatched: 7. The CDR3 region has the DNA TGTGCCAGCAGCCAACAGCCGACTAGCCGTGAGCAGTTCTTC. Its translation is CASSQQPTSREQFF.

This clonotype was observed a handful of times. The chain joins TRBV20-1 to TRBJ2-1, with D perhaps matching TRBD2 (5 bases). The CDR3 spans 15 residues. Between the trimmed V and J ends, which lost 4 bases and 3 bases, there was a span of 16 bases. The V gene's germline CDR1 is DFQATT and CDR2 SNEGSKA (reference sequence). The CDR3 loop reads CSATGYTLRYNEQFF. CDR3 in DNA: TGCAGTGCTACGGGATATACCCTGCGCTACAATGAGCAGTTCTTC.

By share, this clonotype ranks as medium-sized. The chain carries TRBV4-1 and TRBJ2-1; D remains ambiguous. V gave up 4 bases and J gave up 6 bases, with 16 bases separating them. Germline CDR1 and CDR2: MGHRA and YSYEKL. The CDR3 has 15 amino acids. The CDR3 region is CASSPPSTGRNEQFF. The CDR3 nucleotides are TGCGCCAGCAGCCCCCCGTCAACGGGCCGCAATGAGCAGTTCTTC.

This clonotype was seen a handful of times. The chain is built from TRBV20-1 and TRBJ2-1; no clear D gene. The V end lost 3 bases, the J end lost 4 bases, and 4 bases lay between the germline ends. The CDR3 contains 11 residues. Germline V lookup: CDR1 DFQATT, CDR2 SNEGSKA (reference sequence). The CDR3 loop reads CSARGYNEQFF. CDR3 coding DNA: TGCAGTGCTAGGGGATACAATGAGCAGTTCTTC.

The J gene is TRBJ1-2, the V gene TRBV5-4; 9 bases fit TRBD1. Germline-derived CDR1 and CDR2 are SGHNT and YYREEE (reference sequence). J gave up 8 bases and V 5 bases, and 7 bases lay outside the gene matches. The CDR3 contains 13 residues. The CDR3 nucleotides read TGTGCCAGCAGACACGGGACAGGGAAGGGCTACACCTTC. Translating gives CASRHGTGKGYTF.

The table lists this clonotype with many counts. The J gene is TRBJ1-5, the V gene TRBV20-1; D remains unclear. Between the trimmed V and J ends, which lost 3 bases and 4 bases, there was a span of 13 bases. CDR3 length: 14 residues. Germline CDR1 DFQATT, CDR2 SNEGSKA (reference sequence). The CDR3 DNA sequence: TGCAGTGCTAGTGAGCAGGCGATAAATCAGCCCCAGCATTTT. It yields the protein CSASEQAINQPQHF.

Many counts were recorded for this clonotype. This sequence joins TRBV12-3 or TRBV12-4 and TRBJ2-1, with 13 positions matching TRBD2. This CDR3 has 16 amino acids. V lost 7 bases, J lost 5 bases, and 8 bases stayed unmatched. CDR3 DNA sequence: TGTGCCAGCATCGGAAGACTAGCGGGAGGACACAATGAGCAGTTCTTC. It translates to CASIGRLAGGHNEQFF.

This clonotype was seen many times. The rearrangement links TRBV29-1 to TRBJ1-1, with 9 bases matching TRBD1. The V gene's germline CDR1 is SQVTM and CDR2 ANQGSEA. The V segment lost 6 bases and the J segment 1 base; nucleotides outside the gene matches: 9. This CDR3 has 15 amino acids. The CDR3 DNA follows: TGCAGCGTCCCCCGAGAGGGACAGGGGAACACTGAAGCTTTCTTT. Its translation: CSVPREGQGNTEAFF.

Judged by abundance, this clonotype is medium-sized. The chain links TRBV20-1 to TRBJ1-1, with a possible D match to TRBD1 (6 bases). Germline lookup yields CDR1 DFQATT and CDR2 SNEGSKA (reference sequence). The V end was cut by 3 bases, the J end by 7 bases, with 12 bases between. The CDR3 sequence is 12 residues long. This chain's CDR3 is CSARKPQGEAFF. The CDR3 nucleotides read TGCAGTGCTAGGAAACCACAGGGTGAAGCTTTCTTT.

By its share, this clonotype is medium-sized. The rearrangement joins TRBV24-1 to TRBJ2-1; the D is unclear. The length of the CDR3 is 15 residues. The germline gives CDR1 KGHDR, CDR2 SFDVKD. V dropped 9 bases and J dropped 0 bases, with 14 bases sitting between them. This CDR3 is CATDQGRSSYNEQFF. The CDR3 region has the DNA TGTGCCACCGACCAAGGACGTAGCTCCTACAATGAGCAGTTCTTC.

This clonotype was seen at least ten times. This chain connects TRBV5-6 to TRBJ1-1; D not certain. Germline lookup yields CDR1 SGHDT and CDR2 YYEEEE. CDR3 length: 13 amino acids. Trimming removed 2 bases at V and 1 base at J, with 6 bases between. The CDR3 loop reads CASSFSENTEAFF. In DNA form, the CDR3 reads TGTGCCAGCAGCTTTTCCGAGAACACTGAAGCTTTCTTT.

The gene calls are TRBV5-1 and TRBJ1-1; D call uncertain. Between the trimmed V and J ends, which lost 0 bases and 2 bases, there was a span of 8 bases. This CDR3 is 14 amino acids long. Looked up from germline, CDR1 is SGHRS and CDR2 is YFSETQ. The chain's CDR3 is CASSLELKNTEAFF. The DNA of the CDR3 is TGCGCCAGCAGCTTGGAACTGAAAAACACTGAAGCTTTCTTT.